A single sample is the source of the 2 T cell receptor beta chains below, sequenced in a study of shared clonotypes between healthy human individuals (dated by TCRdb to 2020 to 2021). CD8 naive samples were CD45RO-negative cells positively selected for CCR7, giving a CD45RA+CCR7+ population that excluded TemRA cells. Receptor libraries were prepared by the immunoSEQ multiplex PCR assay. TCRdb took this table from immuneACCESS and kept in-frame rearrangements with V and J called. Such tables lack part of the clones; where checked against another copy, unresolved V genes explain under half of the gap, and the rest is unexplained. This sample comprises about 2,200,000 clones, 90% to 95% of them detected only once. The ten biggest clones cover more than 1.5% of the sample. What was sequenced was naive CD8+ T cells from PBMCs. What the cell subset or site label conveys for this sample: CD45RA+CCR7+. These receptors were obtained from a man younger than 35 in good health. Some clones in this sample may be carry-over from other donors' samples.

As concerns this clone: One end of the junction fails to match germline, which may point to a read error. This chain connects TRBV7-9 to TRBJ1-1; D is unclear. The CDR3 sequence is 12 residues long. Germline loops: CDR1 SEHNR, CDR2 FQNEAQ (reference sequence). The CDR3 reads CASSLARFEPFF. CDR3 nucleotide sequence: TGTGCCAGCAGCTTAGCCCGGTTTGAACCTTTCTTT.

The rearrangement links TRBV15 to TRBJ2-5; the D is unclear. The V gene's germline CDR1 is LNHNV and CDR2 YYDKDF (reference sequence). CDR3 length: 15 residues. Trimming left V 2 bases short and J 4 bases short, with 14 bases between. The CDR3 sequence: CATSRSSRFGETQYF. The CDR3 coding sequence is TGTGCCACCAGCAGATCGAGTAGATTTGGAGAGACCCAGTACTTC.